Sequencing of this T cell receptor beta chain was carried out in a study of identical twins. Study-level points and caveats: Cord blood's abundant beta clonotypes had fewer insertions, unlike memory repertoires. Conclusions relied on cross-sectional statistical analysis, not following the same donors. Diverse VJ usage suggested most zero-insertion clonotypes were not invariant T cells.

Germline assignment: CDR1 SEHNR and CDR2 FQNEAQ (reference sequence). This CDR3 is 15 amino acids long. Trimming left V 0 bases short and J 8 bases short, with 14 bases between. With regard to this clonotype: No antigen is known for it.

MiXCR, applied by TCRdb to the 5' RACE reads, yields one record per CDR3 protein. The table lists under 1 million distinct CDR3 sequences, around 12% of them singletons. These data were also filed under a second study, of yellow fever vaccine responses in identical twins.

Specimen: PBMCs. The source is a woman aged 18-35 years in good health. This chain joins TRBV7-9 and TRBJ2-1; D may match TRBD1 or TRBD2 (5 bases each). The CDR3 loop reads CASSLAGTGTHEQFF. The CDR3 nucleotides are TGTGCCAGCAGCTTAGCGGGAACGGGGACGCATGAGCAGTTCTTC.